This T cell receptor (beta chain) was found in a study of shared clonotypes between healthy human individuals (dated by TCRdb to 2018 to 2020). Turning to the overall study: A couple of women and a few men aged 18 to 49 years were included in the cohort. Each donor's leukapheresis produced roughly between roughly 0.85 and 10 billion PBMCs. Blood TCR repertoires of roughly five healthy adults were deeply sequenced to estimate repertoire size and the extent of clonotype sharing between individuals. To increase sequencing depth and limit assay-specific biases, TCR repertoire library preparation and sequencing were carried out by different laboratories using diverse techniques. What the authors observed across the whole study: Pairwise subsampling indicated that sequencing depth was expected to affect the degree of clonotype sharing among donors. Sampling was limited to blood, and TCR repertoires in tissue likely differ from TCR repertoires in blood. Because the study included only a small number of donors, the genetic and exposure-history diversity represented was limited.

Using the deep immunoSEQ assay, multiplex PCR amplified TCR CDR3 regions from genomic DNA. Genomic DNA extracted from each cell subset was distributed evenly over all wells of several immunoSEQ 96-well plates, and each plate served as one replicate. For unsorted PBMC, roughly 0.3 ug of genomic DNA, equivalent to about 30,000 T cell genomes, went into each replicate PCR. Ten immunoSEQ deep assay plates were used to sequence unsorted PBMC genomic DNA. Purified libraries were quantified with a Qubit 3.0 fluorometer, sized on a Bioanalyzer 2100, and re-quantified with the KAPA Library Quantification kit. Each immunoSEQ 96-well plate was sequenced on its own single-read 150-cycle Illumina NextSeq 550 flow cell. In the authors' own workflow: Because the immunoSEQ output held only junctional sequences and lacked quality scores, the filtering could not match the filtering applied to full-length reads. To assign V/J genes and CDR3, sequences were annotated using PyIR, a Python wrapper for IgBLAST v1.9, with IMGT germline references. Reads with weak V/J assignments (E-value above 1e-6), missing CDR3, stop codons, out-of-frame junctions, or ambiguous translated residues were removed. V3J clonotypes were defined as sequences sharing the same inferred V gene, J gene, and CDR3 amino acid sequence. The percentage overlap between two repertoires was calculated by dividing the number of shared unique clonotypes by the size of the smaller repertoire. Repertoire richness was assessed with RTK rarefaction, the Chao1 estimator, and Recon v2.1 estimates of unobserved clonotypes. TCRdb re-hosts the immuneACCESS table, in-frame sequences only. Its copies lack some clones; in the studies checked, an unresolved V gene accounts for under half of them, and the cause for the rest is not known. Clone size and the V and J calls come from that table; the DNA yielded D and trimming. The sample table shows a few hundred thousand clones, and around three quarters are seen once. The top ten clonotypes cover 12% of the sample.

About this clone: The target of this receptor is not known. No base-level quality is on record; no much larger clone is a single base apart.

The donors were healthy, HIV-negative adults who had no recently reported acute infections or vaccinations. Only Caucasian adults living in Nashville, Tennessee, USA were represented among the donors. For unsorted samples, approximately 89 million PBMCs were counted, and genomic DNA was extracted using the QIAamp DNA Blood Mini kit. After blood collection by leukapheresis, PBMCs were isolated using Ficoll-Histopaque density gradient centrifugation and then cryopreserved in the vapor phase of liquid nitrogen. The sequencing input was PBMCs. The receptor was derived from a woman aged 40 to 49 in good health. Some clones in this sample may be carry-over from other donors' samples.

The CDR3 protein: CAWSQQGTNSPLHF. The nucleotide sequence is TGTGCCTGGAGTCAACAGGGTACCAACTCACCCCTCCACTTT. The sequence is built from TRBV30 and TRBJ1-6; TRBD1 is perhaps the D gene, given 6 matching bases. Cut back by 2 bases and 10 bases, the V and J ends lie 15 bases apart. Including cysteine and phenylalanine, the CDR3 has 14 amino acids. The only DNA kept is the CDR3, 42 bases in frame from the first base. From the germline V gene (reference sequence), CDR1 is GTSNPN and CDR2 is SVGIG.